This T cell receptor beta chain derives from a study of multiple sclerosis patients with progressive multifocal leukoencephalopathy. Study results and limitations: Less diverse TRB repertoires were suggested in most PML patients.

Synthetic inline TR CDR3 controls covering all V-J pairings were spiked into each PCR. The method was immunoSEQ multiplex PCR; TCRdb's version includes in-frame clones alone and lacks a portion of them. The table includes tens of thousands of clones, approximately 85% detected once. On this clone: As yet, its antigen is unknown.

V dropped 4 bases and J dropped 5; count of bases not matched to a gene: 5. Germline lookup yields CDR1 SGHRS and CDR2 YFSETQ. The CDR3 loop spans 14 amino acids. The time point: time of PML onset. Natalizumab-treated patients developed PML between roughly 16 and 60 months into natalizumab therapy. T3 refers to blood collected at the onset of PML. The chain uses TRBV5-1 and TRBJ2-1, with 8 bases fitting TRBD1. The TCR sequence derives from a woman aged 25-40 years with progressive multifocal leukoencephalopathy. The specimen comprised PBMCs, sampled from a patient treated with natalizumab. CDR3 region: CASSSGQGNNEQFF. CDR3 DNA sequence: TGCGCCAGCAGCAGCGGACAGGGAAACAATGAGCAGTTCTTC.